Listed below are T cell receptor beta chains from one sample, sequenced in a study of cytomegalovirus exposure and HLA in healthy donors. TCRdb's copy holds only in-frame clones and misses some; the assay was immunoSEQ multiplex PCR. This sample has about 150,000 clones, with about 80% found just once. Input material: PBMCs. The receptors derive from a woman aged 45 to 65 in good health and CMV-seropositive. Each CDR3 is given with its conserved first and last residue. D genes are given only for firm matches. The size of a clone is reported for some rows only, either as once, few or many, or as a class for expanded clones.

CDR3aa | CDR3nt | j_gene | abundance | d_gene | v_gene
CASSLWASNEKLFF | TGTGCCAGCAGTTTGTGGGCTTCCAATGAAAAACTGTTTTTT | TRBJ1-4 | once | - | TRBV27
CASTGGSGELFF | TGTGCCAGCACTGGAGGGTCCGGGGAGCTGTTTTTT | TRBJ2-2 | few | - | TRBV2
CASSPVEPSYEQYF | TGTGCCAGCTCACCAGTAGAACCCTCCTACGAGCAGTACTTC | TRBJ2-7 | - | - | TRBV18
CASSYGTGNTEAFF | TGTGCCAGCAGCTACGGGACAGGCAACACTGAAGCTTTCTTT | TRBJ1-1 | - | TRBD1 | TRBV5-4
CASSYRGHEQYF | TGTGCCAGCAGCTACAGGGGACACGAGCAGTACTTC | TRBJ2-7 | - | TRBD1 | TRBV7-9
CASSLAGPDLYNEQFF | TGTGCCAGCAGTCTAGCGGGGCCCGATCTCTACAATGAGCAGTTCTTC | TRBJ2-1 | - | TRBD2 | TRBV5-8
CASSNGSYEQYF | TGTGCCAGCAGTAATGGCAGCTACGAGCAGTACTTC | TRBJ2-7 | - | - | TRBV6-1
CASSLQGGSPYNSPLHF | TGTGCCAGCAGCCTACAGGGAGGGTCACCCTATAATTCACCCCTCCACTTT | TRBJ1-6 | once | - | TRBV28
CASSVGLASYNEQFF | TGTGCCAGCAGCGTAGGACTAGCATCGTACAATGAGCAGTTCTTC | TRBJ2-1 | - | TRBD2 | TRBV9
CASRPQGARGSNEKLFF | TGCGCCAGCAGACCTCAGGGGGCGCGGGGATCCAATGAAAAACTGTTTTTT | TRBJ1-4 | - | TRBD1 | TRBV5-1
CASSPGGAWNTQYF | TGTGCCAGCAGCCCCGGGGGGGCCTGGAATACGCAGTATTTT | TRBJ2-3 | - | TRBD2 | TRBV7-2
CASSDRTAGNEQFF | TGTGCCAGCAGCGACCGCACAGCGGGGAATGAGCAGTTCTTC | TRBJ2-1 | - | TRBD2 | TRBV11-2
CASRRAAMGGYTF | TGCGCCAGCAGGAGGGCAGCAATGGGGGGCTACACCTTC | TRBJ1-2 | - | - | TRBV10-2
CSVAGQGGTEAFF | TGCAGCGTCGCGGGACAGGGAGGTACTGAAGCTTTCTTT | TRBJ1-1 | - | TRBD1 | TRBV29-1
CASKAGDTAGNTIYF | TGTGCCAGCAAGGCAGGGGATACGGCTGGAAACACCATATATTTT | TRBJ1-3 | once | - | TRBV6-5
CASSPRDSVFTEAFF | TGTGCCAGTAGTCCGCGGGACAGCGTCTTCACTGAAGCTTTCTTT | TRBJ1-1 | few | TRBD1 | TRBV19
CATQGNTEAFF | TGTGCCACACAGGGCAACACTGAAGCTTTCTTT | TRBJ1-1 | few | - | TRBV19
CASSFPSGGDEQFF | TGTGCCAGCAGCTTCCCTAGCGGGGGGGATGAGCAGTTCTTC | TRBJ2-1 | - | TRBD2 | TRBV11-2
CSATWEFSTDTQYF | TGCAGCGCCACCTGGGAGTTTAGCACAGATACGCAGTATTTT | TRBJ2-3 | - | - | TRBV29-1
CASSKGQALTGELFF | TGTGCCAGCAGCAAGGGACAGGCCTTAACCGGGGAGCTGTTTTTT | TRBJ2-2 | - | TRBD1 | TRBV7-9
CASSPRAGGERGYTF | TGTGCCAGCAGCCCCCGAGCCGGGGGGGAACGTGGCTACACCTTC | TRBJ1-2 | - | - | TRBV7-2
CASSPLSGELFF | TGTGCCAGCAGCCCCCTTTCCGGGGAGCTGTTTTTT | TRBJ2-2 | - | - | TRBV5-6
CASSLVFGGRDEKLFF | TGTGCCAGCAGCTTAGTGTTCGGGGGTAGAGATGAAAAACTGTTTTTT | TRBJ1-4 | - | - | TRBV7-2
CASSPGAGGTSGNTIYF | TGCGCCAGCAGCCCAGGGGCAGGGGGTACCTCTGGAAACACCATATATTTT | TRBJ1-3 | - | TRBD1 | TRBV4-3
CASNTITGTGGDGYTF | TGCGCCAGCAACACAATCACCGGGACAGGGGGCGACGGCTACACCTTC | TRBJ1-2 | - | TRBD1 | TRBV5-1
CATSNFGQGTGANVLTF | TGTGCCACCAGTAACTTTGGACAGGGAACAGGGGCCAACGTCCTGACTTTC | TRBJ2-6 | - | TRBD1 | TRBV15
CASSKMPGYTYEQYF | TGCGCCAGCAGCAAAATGCCAGGGTATACCTACGAGCAGTACTTC | TRBJ2-7 | - | - | TRBV4-1
CASIFDPRRPGTEAFF | TGTGCCAGCATCTTCGATCCTAGAAGGCCGGGCACTGAAGCTTTCTTT | TRBJ1-1 | - | - | TRBV7-2
CASSQVFYEQYF | TGTGCCAGCAGCCAAGTCTTCTACGAGCAGTACTTC | TRBJ2-7 | once | - | TRBV14
CAWSVSDRDNQPQHF | TGTGCCTGGAGTGTCAGCGACAGGGACAATCAGCCCCAGCATTTT | TRBJ1-5 | - | TRBD1 | TRBV30
CASSSRNRVKVEQYF | TGTGCCAGCAGCTCAAGGAACAGGGTTAAAGTTGAGCAGTACTTC | TRBJ2-7 | few | - | TRBV5-6
CASSSGGDHEQYF | TGTGCCAGCAGCTCGGGAGGGGACCACGAGCAGTACTTC | TRBJ2-7 | - | TRBD2 | TRBV9
CSAGGRGYEQYF | TGCAGCGCTGGGGGCAGGGGCTACGAGCAGTACTTC | TRBJ2-7 | - | - | TRBV29-1
CASSLDRGSNEQFF | TGCGCCAGCAGCTTGGACAGGGGGAGCAATGAGCAGTTCTTC | TRBJ2-1 | - | TRBD1 | TRBV5-1
CASSFGGDQPQHF | TGTGCCAGCAGCTTCGGGGGGGATCAGCCCCAGCATTTT | TRBJ1-5 | - | - | TRBV27
CASSVDPLRDSPLHF | TGTGCCAGCAGCGTAGATCCACTGCGGGATTCACCCCTCCACTTT | TRBJ1-6 | - | - | TRBV9
CASSLNAGGRDGYTF | TGTGCCAGCAGCTTAAATGCAGGGGGCAGGGATGGCTACACCTTC | TRBJ1-2 | - | TRBD1 | TRBV7-2
CASSPIGQGNYGYTF | TGTGCCAGCAGCCCCATCGGACAGGGCAACTATGGCTACACCTTC | TRBJ1-2 | - | TRBD1 | TRBV5-5
CSVELSRQETQYF | TGCAGCGTTGAATTGTCTCGCCAAGAGACCCAGTACTTC | TRBJ2-5 | - | - | TRBV29-1
CASSSGQTYNEQFF | TGTGCCAGCAGCTCGGGACAGACTTACAATGAGCAGTTCTTC | TRBJ2-1 | few | TRBD1 | TRBV5-4
CAWSVTGNKAFF | TGTGCCTGGAGTGTAACAGGCAATAAAGCTTTCTTT | TRBJ1-1 | - | - | TRBV30
CASSFTGGDGYTF | TGTGCCAGCAGCTTCACAGGGGGCGATGGCTACACCTTC | TRBJ1-2 | - | TRBD1 | TRBV11-1
CASSFGGAGEQFF | TGCGCCAGCAGTTTCGGGGGGGCAGGTGAGCAGTTCTTC | TRBJ2-1 | - | TRBD2 | TRBV10-2
CASSVDGTALNEKLFF | TGTGCCAGCAGCGTAGATGGGACAGCTCTTAATGAAAAACTGTTTTTT | TRBJ1-4 | - | TRBD1 | TRBV9
CASSRDRGRETQYF | TGTGCCAGCAGCAGGGACAGGGGGCGGGAGACCCAGTACTTC | TRBJ2-5 | - | TRBD1 | TRBV28